This T cell receptor (beta chain) was identified in a study of TIL therapy for anti-PD-1-resistant metastatic lung cancer. Study in general: Median tumor mutation burden was roughly 1.5 mutations per megabase. Overall study results and limits: The baseline peripheral repertoire was partially replaced by infused TIL clonotypes that later decayed.

This was the immunoSEQ v3 assay. The data were produced by immunoSEQ multiplex PCR, yet TCRdb's version contains in-frame clones alone and is incomplete. Among 50,000 to 65,000 clones listed, 70% to 90% were seen once. This clone was observed a handful of times. Its antigen is not known. Time point indicated: pre-treatment sample, taken before nivolumab and TIL therapy. V gave up 5 bases and J gave up 3 bases; unmatched junction bases: 4. Germline-derived CDR1 and CDR2 are LNHDA and SQIVND (reference sequence). The CDR3 runs to 14 residues. The sequencing used blood, collected at baseline. The chain employs TRBV19 and TRBJ2-7; 10 bases are a match to TRBD2. The clonotype comes from a person aged 25 to 79 with non-small cell lung cancer. The CDR3 nucleotides are TGTGCCAGTAGTTTGGGACTAGCGTACTACGAGCAGTACTTC. Encoded protein: CASSLGLAYYEQYF.